The clone carrying this T cell receptor (beta chain) was seen more than once but under ten times. Its target is not known. The data stem from a study of T cell responses to AZD1222 COVID-19 vaccine. Across the study: Second doses at about 4 or about 12 weeks were pooled. Findings and limits, study-wide: The number of AZD1222 recipients seropositive at baseline was only 6 or 7. It should be noted that donors were predominantly white British and more often female, and clonal diversity was possibly underestimated. The CD4 TCRs associated with vaccination extended across spike and predominated at 160-218 and 743-854.

Measured with immunoSEQ multiplex PCR; TCRdb has only the in-frame clones, and not every one. The sample holds about 120,000 clones; 70% to 90% are singletons and the top ten take approximately 8.8%. The CDR3 extends over 14 amino acids. Germline loops: CDR1 ENHRY, CDR2 SYGVKD. The V and J ends lost 3 bases and 3 bases, in that order; junction bases with no gene match: 4. This clonotype was obtained from an adult in good health. The chain employs TRBV10-3 and TRBJ2-7; 8 nucleotides agree with TRBD1. The sample here was peripheral blood, taken on day 0 of AZD1222 vaccination. The CDR3 DNA reads TGTGCCATCAGTGAAACCGGGACAGGCTACGAGCAGTACTTC. This translates into CAISETGTGYEQYF.